There are a few counts of the clone carrying this TCR beta chain. The antigen remains unidentified. Assay used: immunoSEQ multiplex PCR; TCRdb lists only in-frame clones, some missing. The repertoire holds 45,000 or so clones, with 73% as singletons. This entry comes from a study of radiotherapy plus CTLA-4 blockade in lung cancer. Study summary: Overall, 18% of patients showed an objective response, while about 31% attained disease control.

Overall study results and limits: Early blood T cell clone dynamics, with interferon-beta, were reported to best predict response.

CDR1 MDHEN and CDR2 SYDVKM come from the germline V gene. V lost 3 bases and J lost 8; bases outside the gene matches: 1. This CDR3 comprises 12 residues. The chain employs TRBV28 and TRBJ2-1; 7 bases align to TRBD2. Sequencing used peripheral blood, obtained from a patient treated with radiotherapy plus ipilimumab. The source is a human donor with non-small cell lung cancer who had a complete response to radiotherapy plus ipilimumab. CDR3 nucleotides: TGTGCCAGCAGTTTGGGAGGGGATGAGCAGTTCTTC. It yields the protein CASSLGGDEQFF.